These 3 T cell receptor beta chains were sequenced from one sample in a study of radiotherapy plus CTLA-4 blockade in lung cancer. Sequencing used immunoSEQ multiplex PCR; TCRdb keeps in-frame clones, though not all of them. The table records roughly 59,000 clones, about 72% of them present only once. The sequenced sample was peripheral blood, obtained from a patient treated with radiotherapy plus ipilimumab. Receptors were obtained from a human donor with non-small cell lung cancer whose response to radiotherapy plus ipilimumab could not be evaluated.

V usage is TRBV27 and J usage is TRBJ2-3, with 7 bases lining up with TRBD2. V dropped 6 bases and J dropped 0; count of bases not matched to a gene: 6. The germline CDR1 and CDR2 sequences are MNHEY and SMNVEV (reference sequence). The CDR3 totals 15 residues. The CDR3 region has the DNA TGTGCCAGCAGACGACTAGCAGCTAGCACAGATACGCAGTATTTT. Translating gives CASRRLAASTDTQYF.

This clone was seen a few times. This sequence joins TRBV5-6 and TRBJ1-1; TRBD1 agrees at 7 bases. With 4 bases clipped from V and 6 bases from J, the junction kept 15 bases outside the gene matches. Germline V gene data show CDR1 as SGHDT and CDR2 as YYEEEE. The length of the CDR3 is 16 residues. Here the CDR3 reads CASSNRGTATYPEAFF. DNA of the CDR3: TGTGCCAGCAGCAATCGAGGGACAGCAACGTACCCTGAAGCTTTCTTT.

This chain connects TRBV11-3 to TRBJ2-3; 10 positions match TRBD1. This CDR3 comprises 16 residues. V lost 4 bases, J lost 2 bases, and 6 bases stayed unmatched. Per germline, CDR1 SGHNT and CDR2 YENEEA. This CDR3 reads CASSYAGTGDTDTQYF. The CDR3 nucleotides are TGTGCCAGCAGCTACGCCGGGACAGGGGACACAGATACGCAGTATTTT. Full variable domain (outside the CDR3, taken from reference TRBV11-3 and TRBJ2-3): EAGVVQSPRYKIIEKKQPVAFWCNPISGHNTLYWYLQNLGQGPELLIRYENEEAVDDSQLPKDRFSAERLKGVDSTLKIQPAELGDSAVYLCASSYAGTGDTDTQYFGPGTRLTVL.